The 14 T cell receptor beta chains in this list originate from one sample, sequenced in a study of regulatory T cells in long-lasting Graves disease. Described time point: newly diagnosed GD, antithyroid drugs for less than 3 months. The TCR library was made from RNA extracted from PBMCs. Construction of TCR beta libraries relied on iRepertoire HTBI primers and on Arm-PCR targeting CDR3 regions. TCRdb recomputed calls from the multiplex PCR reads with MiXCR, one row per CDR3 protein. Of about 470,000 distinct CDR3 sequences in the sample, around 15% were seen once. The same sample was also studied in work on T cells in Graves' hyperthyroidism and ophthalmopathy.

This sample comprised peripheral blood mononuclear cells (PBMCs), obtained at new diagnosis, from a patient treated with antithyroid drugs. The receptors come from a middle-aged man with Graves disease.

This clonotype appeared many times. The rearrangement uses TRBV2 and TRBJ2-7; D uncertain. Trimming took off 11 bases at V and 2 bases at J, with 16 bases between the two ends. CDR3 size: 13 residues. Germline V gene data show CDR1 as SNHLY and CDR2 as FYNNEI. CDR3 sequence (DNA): TGTGCCGGCACCGGATCTAATGCCTACGAGCAGTACTTC. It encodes CAGTGSNAYEQYF.

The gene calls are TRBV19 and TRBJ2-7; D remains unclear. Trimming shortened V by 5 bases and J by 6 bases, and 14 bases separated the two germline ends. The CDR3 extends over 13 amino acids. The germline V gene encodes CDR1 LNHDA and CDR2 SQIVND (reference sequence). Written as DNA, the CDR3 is TGTGCCAGTAGTTGGAGCCCCGGTGGCGAGCAGTACTTC. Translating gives CASSWSPGGEQYF.

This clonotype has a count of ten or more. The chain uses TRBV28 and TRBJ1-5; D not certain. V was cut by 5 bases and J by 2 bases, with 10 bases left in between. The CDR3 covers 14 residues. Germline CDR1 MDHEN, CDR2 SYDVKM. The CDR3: CASSTTDGNQPQHF. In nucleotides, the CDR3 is TGTGCCAGCAGTACAACAGACGGCAATCAGCCCCAGCATTTT.

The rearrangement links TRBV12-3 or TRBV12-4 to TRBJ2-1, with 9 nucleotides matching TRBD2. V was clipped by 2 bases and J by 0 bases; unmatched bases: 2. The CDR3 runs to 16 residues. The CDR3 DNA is TGTGCCAGCAGTTTAATGACTAGCGGCTCCTACAATGAGCAGTTCTTC. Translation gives CASSLMTSGSYNEQFF.

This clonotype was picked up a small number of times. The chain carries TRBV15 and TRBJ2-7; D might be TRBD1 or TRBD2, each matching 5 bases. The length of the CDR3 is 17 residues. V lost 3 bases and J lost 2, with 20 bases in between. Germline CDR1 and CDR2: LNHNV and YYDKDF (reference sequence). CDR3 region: CATSRVTGTSGPYEQYF. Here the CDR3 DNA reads TGTGCCACCAGCAGGGTTACCGGGACCAGCGGACCCTACGAGCAGTACTTC.

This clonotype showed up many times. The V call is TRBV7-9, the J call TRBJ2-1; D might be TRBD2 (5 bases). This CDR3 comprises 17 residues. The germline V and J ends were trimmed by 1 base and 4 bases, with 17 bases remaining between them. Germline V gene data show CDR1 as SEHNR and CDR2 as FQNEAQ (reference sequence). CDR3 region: CASSLGPAGSPYNEQFF. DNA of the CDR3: TGTGCCAGCAGCTTAGGGCCCGCGGGTAGCCCATACAATGAGCAGTTCTTC.

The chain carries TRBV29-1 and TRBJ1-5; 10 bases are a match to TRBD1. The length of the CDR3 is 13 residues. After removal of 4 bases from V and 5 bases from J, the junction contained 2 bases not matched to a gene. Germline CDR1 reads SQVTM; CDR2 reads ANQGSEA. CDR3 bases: TGCAGCGTTGGCGGGACAGGGGATCAGCCCCAGCATTTT. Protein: CSVGGTGDQPQHF.

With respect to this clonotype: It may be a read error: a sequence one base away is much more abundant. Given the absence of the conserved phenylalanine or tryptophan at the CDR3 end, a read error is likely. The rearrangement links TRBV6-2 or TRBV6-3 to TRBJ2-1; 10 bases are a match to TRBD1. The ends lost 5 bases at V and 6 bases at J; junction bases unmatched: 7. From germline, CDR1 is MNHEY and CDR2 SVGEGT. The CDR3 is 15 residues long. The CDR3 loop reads CASSGSGTGVNEQFL. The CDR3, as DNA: TGTGCCAGCAGTGGCTCCGGGACAGGGGTCAATGAGCAGTTCCTC.

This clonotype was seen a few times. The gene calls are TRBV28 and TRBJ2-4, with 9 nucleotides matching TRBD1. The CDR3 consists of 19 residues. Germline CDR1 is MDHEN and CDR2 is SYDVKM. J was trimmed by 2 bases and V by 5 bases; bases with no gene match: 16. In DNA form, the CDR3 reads TGTGCCAGCAGTCCTACCACAGGGGGCGCAAAGTGGACCAAAAACATTCAGTACTTC. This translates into CASSPTTGGAKWTKNIQYF.

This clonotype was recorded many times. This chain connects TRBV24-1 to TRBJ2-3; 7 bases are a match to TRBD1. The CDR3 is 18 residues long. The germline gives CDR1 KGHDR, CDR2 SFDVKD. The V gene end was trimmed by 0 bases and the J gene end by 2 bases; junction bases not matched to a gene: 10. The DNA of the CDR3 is TGTGCCACCAGTGATTTGGAGGCGACAGGGACACACACAGATACGCAGTATTTT. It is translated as CATSDLEATGTHTDTQYF.

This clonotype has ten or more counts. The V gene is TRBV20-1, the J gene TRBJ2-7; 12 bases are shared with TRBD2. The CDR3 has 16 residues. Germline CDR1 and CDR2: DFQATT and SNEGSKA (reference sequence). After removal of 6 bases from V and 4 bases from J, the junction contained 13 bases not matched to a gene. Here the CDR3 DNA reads TGCAGTGCCGCGACAGGGCTCACTAGCGGGAGGTACGAGCAGTACTTC. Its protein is CSAATGLTSGRYEQYF.

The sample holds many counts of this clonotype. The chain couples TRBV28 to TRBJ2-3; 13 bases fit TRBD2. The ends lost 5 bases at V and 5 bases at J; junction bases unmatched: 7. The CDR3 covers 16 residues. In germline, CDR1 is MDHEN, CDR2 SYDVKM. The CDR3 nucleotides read TGTGCCAGCAGTCCCCCCGGGACTAGCGGGAAAGATACGCAGTATTTT. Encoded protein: CASSPPGTSGKDTQYF.

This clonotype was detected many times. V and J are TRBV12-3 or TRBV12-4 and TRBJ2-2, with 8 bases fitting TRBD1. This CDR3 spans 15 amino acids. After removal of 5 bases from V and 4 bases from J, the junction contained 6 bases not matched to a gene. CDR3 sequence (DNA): TGTGCCAGCAGTAACCGGGACAGGCTCACCGGGGAGCTGTTTTTT. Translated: CASSNRDRLTGELFF.

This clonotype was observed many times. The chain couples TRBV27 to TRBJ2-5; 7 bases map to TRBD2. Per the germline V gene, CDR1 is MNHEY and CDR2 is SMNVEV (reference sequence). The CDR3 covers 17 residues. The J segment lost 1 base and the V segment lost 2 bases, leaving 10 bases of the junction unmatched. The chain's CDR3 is CASSLGGASGIQETQYF. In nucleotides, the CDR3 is TGTGCCAGCAGTTTAGGGGGTGCTAGCGGAATCCAAGAGACCCAGTACTTC.